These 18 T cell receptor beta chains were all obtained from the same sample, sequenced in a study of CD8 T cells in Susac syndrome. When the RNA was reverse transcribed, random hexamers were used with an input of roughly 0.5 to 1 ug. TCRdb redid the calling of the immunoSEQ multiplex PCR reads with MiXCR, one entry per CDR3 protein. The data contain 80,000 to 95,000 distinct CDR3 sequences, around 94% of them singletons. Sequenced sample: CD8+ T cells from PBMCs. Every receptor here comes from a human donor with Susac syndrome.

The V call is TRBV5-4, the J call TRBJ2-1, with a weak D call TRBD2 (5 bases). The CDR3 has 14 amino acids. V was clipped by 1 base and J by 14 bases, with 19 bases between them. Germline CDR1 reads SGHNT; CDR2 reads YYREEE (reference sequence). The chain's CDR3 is CASSLSDYPMHEFF. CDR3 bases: TGTGCCAGCAGCTTGAGCGACTACCCCATGCACGAGTTCTTC.

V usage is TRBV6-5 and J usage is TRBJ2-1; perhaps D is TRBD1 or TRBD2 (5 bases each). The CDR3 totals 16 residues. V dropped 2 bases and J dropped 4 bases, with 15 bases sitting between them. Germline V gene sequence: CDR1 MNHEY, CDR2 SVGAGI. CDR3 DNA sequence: TGTGCCAGCAGTTACCAAGATGGGACCCATTACAATGAGCAGTTCTTC. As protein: CASSYQDGTHYNEQFF.

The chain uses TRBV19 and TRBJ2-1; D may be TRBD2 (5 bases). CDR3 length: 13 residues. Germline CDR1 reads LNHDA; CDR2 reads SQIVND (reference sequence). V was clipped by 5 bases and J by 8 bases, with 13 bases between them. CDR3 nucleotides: TGTGCCAGTAGTGCCTTAGCGTCGGATGAGCAGTTCTTC. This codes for CASSALASDEQFF.

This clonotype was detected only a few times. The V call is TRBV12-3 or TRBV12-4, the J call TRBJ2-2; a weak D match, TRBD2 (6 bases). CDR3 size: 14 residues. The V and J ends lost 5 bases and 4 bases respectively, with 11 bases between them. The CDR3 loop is CASSPQGGTGELFF. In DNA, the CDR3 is TGTGCCAGCAGTCCTCAGGGAGGCACCGGGGAGCTGTTTTTT.

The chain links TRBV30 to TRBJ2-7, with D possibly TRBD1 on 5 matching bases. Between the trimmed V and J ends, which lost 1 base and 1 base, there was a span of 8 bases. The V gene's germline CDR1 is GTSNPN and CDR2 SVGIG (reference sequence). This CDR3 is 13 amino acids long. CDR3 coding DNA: TGTGCCTGGAGTGGGGGCGGATCCTACGAGCAGTACTTC. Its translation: CAWSGGGSYEQYF. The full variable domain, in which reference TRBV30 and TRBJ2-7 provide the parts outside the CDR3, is SQTIHQWPATLVQPVGSPLSLECTVEGTSNPNLYWYRQAAGRGLQLLFYSVGIGQISSEVPQNLSASRPQDRQFILSSKKLLLSDSGFYLCAWSGGGSYEQYFGPGTRLTVT.

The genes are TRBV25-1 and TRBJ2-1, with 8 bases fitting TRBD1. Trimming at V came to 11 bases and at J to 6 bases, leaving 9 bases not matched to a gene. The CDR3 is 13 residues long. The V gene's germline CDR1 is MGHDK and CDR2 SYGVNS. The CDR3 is CAGRTGRSNEQFF. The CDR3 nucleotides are TGTGCCGGGAGGACAGGGAGGTCCAATGAGCAGTTCTTC.

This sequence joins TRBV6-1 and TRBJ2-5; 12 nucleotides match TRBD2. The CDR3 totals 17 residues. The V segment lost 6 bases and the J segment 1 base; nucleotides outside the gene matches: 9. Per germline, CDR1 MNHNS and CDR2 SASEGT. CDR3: CASRRLAGEGVQETQYF. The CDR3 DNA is TGTGCCAGCAGGAGACTAGCGGGGGAGGGGGTCCAAGAGACCCAGTACTTC.

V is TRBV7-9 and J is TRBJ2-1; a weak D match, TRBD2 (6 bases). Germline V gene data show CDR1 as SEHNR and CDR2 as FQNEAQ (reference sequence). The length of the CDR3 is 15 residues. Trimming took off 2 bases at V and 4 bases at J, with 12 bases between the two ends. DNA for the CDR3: TGTGCCAGCAGCTTACGACTAGGGAATTACAATGAGCAGTTCTTC. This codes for CASSLRLGNYNEQFF.

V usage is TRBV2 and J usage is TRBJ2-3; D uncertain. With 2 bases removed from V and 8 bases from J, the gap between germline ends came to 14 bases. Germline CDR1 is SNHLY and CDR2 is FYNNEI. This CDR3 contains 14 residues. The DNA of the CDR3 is TGTGCCAGCAGTGAATTTGACGACCATGCTACGCAGTATTTT. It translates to CASSEFDDHATQYF.

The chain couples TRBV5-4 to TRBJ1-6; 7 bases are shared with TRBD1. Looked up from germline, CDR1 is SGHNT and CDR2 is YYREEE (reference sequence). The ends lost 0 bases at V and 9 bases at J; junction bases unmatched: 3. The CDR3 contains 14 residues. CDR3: CASSLGTGVSPLHF. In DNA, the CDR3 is TGTGCCAGCAGCTTGGGGACAGGTGTTTCACCCCTCCACTTT.

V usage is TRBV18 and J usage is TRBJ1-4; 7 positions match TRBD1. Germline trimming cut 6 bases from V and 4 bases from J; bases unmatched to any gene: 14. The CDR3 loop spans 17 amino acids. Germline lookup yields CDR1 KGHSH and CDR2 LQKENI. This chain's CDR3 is CASSPRDSRLFNEKLFF. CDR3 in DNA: TGTGCCAGCTCTCCGAGGGACAGCCGCCTCTTTAATGAAAAACTGTTTTTT.

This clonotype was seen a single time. The CDR3 DNA is TGTGCCAGCAGCTTAGTTTGGGCTGGAGCAGGGACCCAGTACTTC. Protein sequence: CASSLVWAGAGTQYF. The V and J genes are TRBV7-9 and TRBJ2-5; D ambiguous. Germline V gives CDR1 SEHNR, CDR2 FQNEAQ (reference sequence). Trimming stripped 1 base from V and 7 bases from J, with 16 bases between. The CDR3 runs to 15 residues.

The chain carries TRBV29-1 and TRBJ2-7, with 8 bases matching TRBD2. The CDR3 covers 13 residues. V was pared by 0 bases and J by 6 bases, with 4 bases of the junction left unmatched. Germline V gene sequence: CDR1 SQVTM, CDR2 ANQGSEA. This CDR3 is CSVEDSGVGEQYF. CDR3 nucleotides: TGCAGCGTTGAAGATAGCGGGGTGGGCGAGCAGTACTTC.

The CDR3 protein is CSAENRVTGELFF. DNA of the CDR3: TGCAGTGCTGAGAACAGGGTCACCGGGGAGCTGTTTTTT. The V call is TRBV20-1, the J call TRBJ2-2, with a weak D call TRBD1 (6 bases). V lost 5 bases and J lost 4, with 11 bases in between. The CDR3 is 13 amino acids. Germline V lookup: CDR1 DFQATT, CDR2 SNEGSKA (reference sequence).

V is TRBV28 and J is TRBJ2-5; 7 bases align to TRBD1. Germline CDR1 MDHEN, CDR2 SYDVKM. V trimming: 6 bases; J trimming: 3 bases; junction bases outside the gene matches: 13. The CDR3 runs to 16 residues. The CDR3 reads CASSYQMTGKKETQYF. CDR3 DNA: TGTGCCAGCAGCTATCAGATGACAGGGAAAAAAGAGACCCAGTACTTC.

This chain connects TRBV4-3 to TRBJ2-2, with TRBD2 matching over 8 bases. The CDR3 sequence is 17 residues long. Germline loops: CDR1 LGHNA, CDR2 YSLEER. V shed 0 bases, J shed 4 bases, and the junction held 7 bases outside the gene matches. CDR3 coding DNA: TGCGCCAGCAGCCAAGAGTCCGGTAGCGGGGCCACCGGGGAGCTGTTTTTT. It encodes CASSQESGSGATGELFF.

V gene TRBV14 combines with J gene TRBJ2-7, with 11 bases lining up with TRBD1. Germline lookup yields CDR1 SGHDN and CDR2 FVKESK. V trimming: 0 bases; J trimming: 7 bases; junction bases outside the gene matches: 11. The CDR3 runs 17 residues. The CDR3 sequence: CASSQEVRTGGLGEQYF. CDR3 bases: TGTGCCAGCAGCCAAGAGGTGCGGACAGGGGGCCTCGGGGAGCAGTACTTC.

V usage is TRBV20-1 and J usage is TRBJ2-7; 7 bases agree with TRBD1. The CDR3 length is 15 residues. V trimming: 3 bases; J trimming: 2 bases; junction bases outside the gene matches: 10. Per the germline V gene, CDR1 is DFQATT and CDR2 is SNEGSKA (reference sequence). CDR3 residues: CSASTGDLVTYEQYF. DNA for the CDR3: TGCAGTGCTAGTACAGGGGATTTGGTAACCTACGAGCAGTACTTC.